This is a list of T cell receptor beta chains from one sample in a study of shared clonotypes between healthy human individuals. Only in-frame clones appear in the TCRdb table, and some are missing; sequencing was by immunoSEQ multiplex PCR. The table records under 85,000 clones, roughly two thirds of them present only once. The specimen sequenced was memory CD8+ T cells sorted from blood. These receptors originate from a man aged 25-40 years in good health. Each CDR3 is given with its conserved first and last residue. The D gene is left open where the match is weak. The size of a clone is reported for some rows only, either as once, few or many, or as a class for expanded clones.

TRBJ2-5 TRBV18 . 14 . CASSLTGAGETQYF TGTGCCAGCTCACTAACGGGCGCGGGGGAGACCCAGTACTTC
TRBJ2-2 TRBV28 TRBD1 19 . CASSPERDRVLFSFRELFF TGTGCCAGCAGTCCAGAACGAGACAGGGTTCTTTTTTCGTTCAGGGAGCTGTTTTTT
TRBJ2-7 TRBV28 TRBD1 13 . CASRQGARYEQYF TGTGCCAGCAGGCAGGGGGCGCGGTACGAGCAGTACTTC
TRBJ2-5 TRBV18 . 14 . CASSPEPSPETQYF TGTGCCAGCTCACCAGAGCCTAGCCCGGAGACCCAGTACTTC
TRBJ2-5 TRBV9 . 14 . CASSVGTPALAQYF TGTGCCAGCAGCGTAGGGACTCCGGCTTTGGCCCAGTACTTC
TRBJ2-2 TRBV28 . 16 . CASSLPQPGNTGELFF TGTGCCAGCAGTTTGCCGCAACCGGGAAACACCGGGGAGCTGTTTTTT
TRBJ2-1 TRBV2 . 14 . CASSGSSFYNEQFF TGTGCCAGCAGTGGGTCTAGTTTCTACAATGAGCAGTTCTTC
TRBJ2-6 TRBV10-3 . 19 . CAIKGSGAGLNSGANVLTF TGTGCCATCAAGGGCTCTGGAGCCGGGCTGAACTCTGGGGCCAACGTCCTGACTTTC
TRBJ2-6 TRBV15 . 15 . CATSTDESGANVLTF TGTGCCACCAGCACCGATGAGTCTGGGGCCAACGTCCTGACTTTC
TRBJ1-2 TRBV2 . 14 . CASSPWQANYGYTF TGTGCCAGCAGTCCTTGGCAGGCTAACTATGGCTACACCTTC
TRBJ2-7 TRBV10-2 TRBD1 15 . CASNPVDRGINEQYF TGCGCCAGTAATCCCGTAGACAGGGGAATTAACGAGCAGTACTTC
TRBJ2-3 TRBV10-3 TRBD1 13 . CAIGEQGTDTQYF TGTGCCATCGGTGAACAGGGGACAGATACGCAGTATTTT
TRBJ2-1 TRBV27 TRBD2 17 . CASSPRTSGSSYNEQFF TGTGCCAGCAGTCCCAGGACTAGCGGGAGCTCCTACAATGAGCAGTTCTTC
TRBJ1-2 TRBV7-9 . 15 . CASSLAMMGGYGYTF TGTGCCAGCAGCTTAGCTATGATGGGGGGCTATGGCTACACCTTC
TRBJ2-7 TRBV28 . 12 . CASSWPTGEQYF TGTGCCAGCAGTTGGCCAACAGGCGAGCAGTACTTC
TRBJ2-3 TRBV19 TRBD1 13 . CASSFQGARTQYF TGTGCCAGTAGTTTCCAGGGGGCTAGGACGCAGTATTTT
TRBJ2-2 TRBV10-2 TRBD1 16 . CASSEWDRGNTGELFF TGCGCCAGCAGTGAGTGGGACAGGGGGAACACCGGGGAGCTGTTTTTT
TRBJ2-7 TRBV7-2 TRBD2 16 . CASSSGLAGGFYEQYF TGTGCCAGCAGCTCGGGACTAGCGGGGGGATTTTACGAGCAGTACTTC
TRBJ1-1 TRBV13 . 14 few CASSLWGASTEAFF TGTGCCAGCAGCTTATGGGGGGCGAGCACTGAAGCTTTCTTT
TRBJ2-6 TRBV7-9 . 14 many CASSFLSGANVLTF TGTGCCAGCAGCTTCCTCTCTGGGGCCAACGTCCTGACTTTC
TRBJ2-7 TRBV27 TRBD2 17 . CASSLMPPLAGVHEQYF TGTGCCAGCAGCCTTATGCCCCCCCTAGCGGGAGTTCACGAGCAGTACTTC
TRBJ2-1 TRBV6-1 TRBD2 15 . CASSERSGRGYEQFF TGTGCCAGCAGTGAACGTAGCGGGAGAGGGTATGAGCAGTTCTTC
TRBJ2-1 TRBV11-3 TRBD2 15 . CASSPRAGGYNEQFF TGTGCCAGCAGCCCGAGGGCGGGAGGCTACAATGAGCAGTTCTTC
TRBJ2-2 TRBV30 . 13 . CAWTSSGSGELFF TGTGCCTGGACCAGTAGCGGAAGCGGGGAGCTGTTTTTT
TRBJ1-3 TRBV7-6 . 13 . CASSPGFGNTIYF TGTGCCAGCAGCCCAGGGTTCGGAAACACCATATATTTT